The rows below give T cell receptor beta chains drawn from one sample of a study of CD8 T cells in ankylosing spondylitis. In TCRdb, the 5' RACE reads were re-called with MiXCR into one record per CDR3 protein. Counted here are approximately 350,000 distinct CDR3 sequences, around 15% occurring once; the ten biggest clones make up 0.85% to 1.4%. Input material: blood, either unsorted or a sorted T cell fraction (not recorded which). These TCRs come from a male donor with ankylosing spondylitis or in good health (not recorded which). Both conserved end residues are part of each CDR3. A D gene is named only where the DNA matches it firmly. Expanded clones get a size class; other rows say once, few or many, or leave the size out.

CDR3aa: CASTPLDRGGEQFF; CDR3nt: TGTGCCAGCACCCCCCTGGACAGGGGCGGCGAGCAGTTCTTC; v_gene: TRBV3-1; j_gene: TRBJ2-1; abundance: NA; d_gene: TRBD1
CDR3aa: CASSFGQVYEQYF; CDR3nt: TGCGCCAGCAGCTTTGGACAGGTCTACGAGCAGTACTTC; v_gene: TRBV5-1; j_gene: TRBJ2-7; abundance: NA; d_gene: TRBD1
CDR3aa: CASSYTLAGALGGELFF; CDR3nt: TGTGCCAGCAGTTACACATTAGCGGGGGCCTTGGGCGGGGAGCTGTTTTTT; v_gene: TRBV6-5; j_gene: TRBJ2-2; abundance: few; d_gene: TRBD2
CDR3aa: CASSSLRSSNYGYTF; CDR3nt: TGCGCCAGCAGCTCGCTCAGGTCCTCTAACTATGGCTACACCTTC; v_gene: TRBV5-1; j_gene: TRBJ1-2; abundance: few; d_gene: NA
CDR3aa: CSVAWAETQYF; CDR3nt: TGCAGCGTGGCGTGGGCAGAGACCCAGTACTTC; v_gene: TRBV29-1; j_gene: TRBJ2-5; abundance: few; d_gene: NA
CDR3aa: CASSHLAGSTGELFF; CDR3nt: TGCGCCAGCAGCCACCTAGCGGGGAGCACCGGGGAGCTGTTTTTT; v_gene: TRBV5-1; j_gene: TRBJ2-2; abundance: NA; d_gene: TRBD2
CDR3aa: CASSKGYAERLEQYF; CDR3nt: TGTGCCAGCAGCAAAGGTTACGCTGAGAGATTGGAGCAGTACTTC; v_gene: TRBV21-1; j_gene: TRBJ2-7; abundance: NA; d_gene: NA
CDR3aa: CASSLDLGSIGASYNEQFF; CDR3nt: TGTGCCAGCAGCTTAGATCTCGGGAGTATAGGGGCCTCCTACAATGAGCAGTTCTTC; v_gene: TRBV11-2; j_gene: TRBJ2-1; abundance: few; d_gene: NA
CDR3aa: CASDDSPLHF; CDR3nt: TGTGCTAGTGACGACTCACCCCTCCACTTT; v_gene: TRBV12-5; j_gene: TRBJ1-6; abundance: NA; d_gene: NA
CDR3aa: CASSLTNGISYNEQFF; CDR3nt: TGCGCCAGCAGCCTCACGAACGGGATTTCCTACAATGAGCAGTTCTTC; v_gene: TRBV5-1; j_gene: TRBJ2-1; abundance: few; d_gene: NA
CDR3aa: CASRHMNTEAFF; CDR3nt: TGTGCCAGCAGGCACATGAACACTGAAGCTTTCTTT; v_gene: TRBV12-3/TRBV12-4; j_gene: TRBJ1-1; abundance: NA; d_gene: NA
CDR3aa: CASRRGVYNEQFF; CDR3nt: TGTGCCAGCAGACGGGGGGTTTACAATGAGCAGTTCTTC; v_gene: TRBV12-3/TRBV12-4; j_gene: TRBJ2-1; abundance: few; d_gene: TRBD2
CDR3aa: CASSFNRSPGTDTQYF; CDR3nt: TGTGCCAGCAGCTTTAATAGATCGCCGGGCACAGATACGCAGTATTTT; v_gene: TRBV5-6; j_gene: TRBJ2-3; abundance: NA; d_gene: NA
CDR3aa: CASSLGGGWDYEQYF; CDR3nt: TGCGCCAGCAGTTTAGGTGGGGGTTGGGACTACGAGCAGTACTTC; v_gene: TRBV5-1; j_gene: TRBJ2-7; abundance: NA; d_gene: NA
CDR3aa: CSARAGSYNEQFF; CDR3nt: TGCAGTGCTAGAGCCGGGTCCTACAATGAGCAGTTCTTC; v_gene: TRBV20-1; j_gene: TRBJ2-1; abundance: NA; d_gene: NA
CDR3aa: CASTLSGQGNYGYTF; CDR3nt: TGTGCCAGCACCCTAAGCGGACAGGGGAACTATGGCTACACCTTC; v_gene: TRBV9; j_gene: TRBJ1-2; abundance: NA; d_gene: TRBD1
CDR3aa: CASPLGAGGPTDTQYF; CDR3nt: TGTGCCAGCCCATTAGGAGCGGGAGGGCCGACAGATACGCAGTATTTT; v_gene: TRBV6-1; j_gene: TRBJ2-3; abundance: NA; d_gene: TRBD2
CDR3aa: CASSAYNSYEQYF; CDR3nt: TGCGCCAGCAGCGCCTACAACTCCTACGAGCAGTACTTC; v_gene: TRBV5-1; j_gene: TRBJ2-7; abundance: NA; d_gene: NA
CDR3aa: CASSLGSKNIQYF; CDR3nt: TGTGCCAGCAGTTTGGGGTCCAAAAACATTCAGTACTTC; v_gene: TRBV12-3/TRBV12-4; j_gene: TRBJ2-4; abundance: many; d_gene: NA
CDR3aa: CASSVLSGGTEQYF; CDR3nt: TGTGCCAGCAGCGTACTTTCGGGGGGGACCGAGCAGTACTTC; v_gene: TRBV9; j_gene: TRBJ2-7; abundance: few; d_gene: TRBD2
CDR3aa: CASSLQSGAPPGTQYF; CDR3nt: TGTGCCAGCAGCTTACAAAGCGGGGCACCTCCAGGTACGCAGTATTTT; v_gene: TRBV7-2; j_gene: TRBJ2-3; abundance: NA; d_gene: TRBD2
CDR3aa: CASSGLAGTYEQYF; CDR3nt: TGCGCCAGCTCGGGACTAGCGGGGACCTACGAGCAGTACTTC; v_gene: TRBV5-1; j_gene: TRBJ2-7; abundance: many; d_gene: TRBD2
CDR3aa: CASSGNPGQGDSGNTIYF; CDR3nt: TGTGCCAGCAGTGGTAACCCGGGACAGGGGGACTCTGGAAACACCATATATTTT; v_gene: TRBV12-3/TRBV12-4; j_gene: TRBJ1-3; abundance: few; d_gene: TRBD1
CDR3aa: CAISEREHTGELFF; CDR3nt: TGTGCCATCAGTGAAAGGGAACACACCGGGGAGCTGTTTTTT; v_gene: TRBV10-3; j_gene: TRBJ2-2; abundance: few; d_gene: NA
CDR3aa: CSVDGSRGNTGELFF; CDR3nt: TGCAGCGTTGATGGGTCCAGGGGGAACACCGGGGAGCTGTTTTTT; v_gene: TRBV29-1; j_gene: TRBJ2-2; abundance: many; d_gene: NA
CDR3aa: CASPRGGTGANVLTF; CDR3nt: TGTGCCAGCCCAAGGGGAGGAACTGGGGCCAACGTCCTGACTTTC; v_gene: TRBV27; j_gene: TRBJ2-6; abundance: few; d_gene: NA
CDR3aa: CSARGADSQNEKLFF; CDR3nt: TGCAGTGCTAGAGGAGCGGACAGCCAAAATGAAAAACTGTTTTTT; v_gene: TRBV20-1; j_gene: TRBJ1-4; abundance: few; d_gene: NA
CDR3aa: CASSLNQNEQFF; CDR3nt: TGTGCCAGCAGCTTGAACCAGAATGAGCAGTTCTTC; v_gene: TRBV7-9; j_gene: TRBJ2-1; abundance: many; d_gene: NA
CDR3aa: CASSLLAGGSSYNSPLHF; CDR3nt: TGTGCCAGCAGTCTGCTTGCAGGGGGTAGCTCCTATAATTCACCCCTCCACTTT; v_gene: TRBV6-1; j_gene: TRBJ1-6; abundance: few; d_gene: TRBD1
CDR3aa: CASSELAGGSYEQYF; CDR3nt: TGTGCCAGCAGCGAACTAGCGGGGGGGAGCTACGAGCAGTACTTC; v_gene: TRBV5-6; j_gene: TRBJ2-7; abundance: NA; d_gene: TRBD2
CDR3aa: CASSIDPGTGKDQPQHF; CDR3nt: TGTGCCAGTAGTATAGACCCCGGGACAGGGAAAGACCAGCCCCAGCATTTT; v_gene: TRBV19; j_gene: TRBJ1-5; abundance: NA; d_gene: TRBD1
CDR3aa: CATSDSRTANTGELFF; CDR3nt: TGTGCCACCAGTGATTCGAGGACCGCGAACACCGGGGAGCTGTTTTTT; v_gene: TRBV24-1; j_gene: TRBJ2-2; abundance: NA; d_gene: NA
CDR3aa: CASSLGGGRSPNEQFF; CDR3nt: TGTGCCAGCAGCCTTGGGGGCGGGAGGAGCCCGAATGAGCAGTTCTTC; v_gene: TRBV7-9; j_gene: TRBJ2-1; abundance: few; d_gene: TRBD2
CDR3aa: CASSQGRGLRTEAFF; CDR3nt: TGCGCCAGCAGCCAAGGAAGGGGGCTAAGGACTGAAGCTTTCTTT; v_gene: TRBV4-1; j_gene: TRBJ1-1; abundance: few; d_gene: TRBD1
CDR3aa: CASSFHNTGELFF; CDR3nt: TGTGCCAGCAGTTTTCACAACACCGGGGAGCTGTTTTTT; v_gene: TRBV12-3/TRBV12-4; j_gene: TRBJ2-2; abundance: many; d_gene: NA
CDR3aa: CASSLGGTGVSETQYF; CDR3nt: TGTGCCAGCAGCTTAGGGGGGACAGGGGTTTCAGAGACCCAGTACTTC; v_gene: TRBV11-2; j_gene: TRBJ2-5; abundance: NA; d_gene: TRBD1